A single sample is the source of the 24 T cell receptor beta chains below, sequenced in a study of T cell responses to AZD1222 COVID-19 vaccine (dated by TCRdb to the early 2020s). This sample's time point label indicates: baseline before first vaccination. The library was built by means of the immunoSEQ multiplex PCR assay. In its TCRdb copy, this immuneACCESS table keeps in-frame sequences only and misses some clones. Where compared with another copy, unresolved V genes explain less than half of these, and the others have no known cause. This sample is represented by fewer than 120,000 clones; 70% to 90% of them were singletons. Under 3.5% of the sample rests with the top ten. The sample in question was peripheral blood, obtained on day 0 of AZD1222 vaccination. The receptors derive from an adult in good health.

The CDR3 spells CASSQDLRGARGYGYTF. Written as DNA, the CDR3 is TGTGCCAGCAGCCAAGATCTCCGGGGGGCACGGGGCTATGGCTACACCTTC. The rearrangement links TRBV3-1 (or the pseudogene TRBV3-2) to TRBJ1-2; weak D call: TRBD1 (6 bases). The germline V gene encodes CDR1 LGHDT and CDR2 YNNKEL (reference sequence). V was pared by 0 bases and J by 4 bases, with 18 bases between. The CDR3 extends over 17 amino acids.

The chain is built from TRBV21-1 and TRBJ2-1; TRBD1, as called in the table, went unchecked against the DNA. TRBV21-1 counts as a pseudogene. The CDR3 extends over 13 amino acids. CDR3 DNA sequence: TGTGCCAGCAGCAAGACAGGCTACAATGAGCAGTTCTTC. Encoded protein: CASSKTGYNEQFF.

The rearrangement uses TRBV5-4 and TRBJ2-7; D call uncertain. CDR3 size: 16 residues. The V gene's germline CDR1 is SGHNT and CDR2 YYREEE (reference sequence). V was trimmed by 0 bases and J by 0 bases, leaving 13 bases between them. CDR3 DNA sequence: TGTGCCAGCAGCTTGGACCGAGAATCCGCCTCCTACGAGCAGTACTTC. Protein sequence: CASSLDRESASYEQYF.

CDR3 amino acids: CASSQNPGQASYGYTF. The CDR3 region has the DNA TGCGCCAGCAGCCAAAACCCCGGACAGGCCAGCTATGGCTACACCTTC. The rearrangement uses TRBV4-3 and TRBJ1-2; 7 bases align to TRBD1. Trimming removed 2 bases from V and 4 bases from J; junction bases left unmatched: 10. The germline gives CDR1 LGHNA, CDR2 YSLEER. The CDR3 has 16 residues.

A note on this clone: One junction end does not reproduce the germline sequence, and a read error may be involved. The rearrangement links TRBV7-7 to TRBJ2-1; TRBD2 matches 8 bases. CDR3 length: 15 amino acids. Germline CDR1 is SSHAT and CDR2 is FNYEAQ (reference sequence). The CDR3 is CASSLGLAPNNEQFF. The CDR3 DNA follows: TGTGCTAGCAGCTTAGGACTAGCCCCCAACAATGAGCAGTTCTTC.

The gene calls are TRBV15 and TRBJ1-2; TRBD1 might be the D (6 bases). Per germline, CDR1 LNHNV and CDR2 YYDKDF (reference sequence). V was pared by 3 bases and J by 2 bases, with 13 bases between. CDR3 size: 15 residues. For the CDR3, the DNA is TGTGCCACCAGCAGGGGCAGACAGGCAAACTATGGCTACACCTTC. Its translation: CATSRGRQANYGYTF.

This chain joins TRBV7-2 and TRBJ2-7; no reliable D call. Per germline, CDR1 SGHTA and CDR2 FQGNSA. Trimming stripped 2 bases from V and 4 bases from J, with 12 bases between. The CDR3 has 14 residues. The CDR3 DNA follows: TGTGCCAGCAGCTTATCGCCCGGGCAGTACGAGCAGTACTTC. Its translation is CASSLSPGQYEQYF.

The CDR3 DNA follows: TGTGCCAGCAGCCTTTACAGCGGTCAGCCCCAGCATTTT. Residues: CASSLYSGQPQHF. V usage is TRBV3-1 (or the pseudogene TRBV3-2) and J usage is TRBJ1-5; D ambiguous. The CDR3 consists of 13 residues. V was clipped by 4 bases and J by 6 bases, with 10 bases between them. Germline-derived CDR1 and CDR2 are LGHDT and YNNKEL (reference sequence).

The chain has TRBV7-6 and TRBJ2-7, with D possibly TRBD2 on 5 matching bases. This CDR3 is 16 amino acids long. Deletions cut 0 bases from V and 5 bases from J, with 17 bases between. Germline V lookup: CDR1 SGHVS, CDR2 FNYEAQ. The CDR3 spells CASSLASRGRVNEQYF. CDR3 in DNA: TGTGCCAGCAGCTTAGCTTCTCGGGGTCGGGTAAACGAGCAGTACTTC.

The V and J genes are TRBV7-3 and TRBJ2-2; weak D call: TRBD2 (7 bases). Trimming cost V 1 base and J 5 bases, with 11 bases left between them. The germline V gene encodes CDR1 SGHTA and CDR2 FQGTGA. CDR3 length: 15 residues. CDR3 sequence reads: CASSLSGGRTGELFF. The DNA of the CDR3 is TGTGCCAGCAGCTTAAGCGGGGGCCGGACCGGGGAGCTGTTTTTT.

The chain couples TRBV2 to TRBJ2-1, with 12 bases fitting TRBD2. This CDR3 region has 16 residues. V lost 7 bases to trimming and J lost 8 bases; unmatched junction nucleotides: 12. Germline V lookup: CDR1 SNHLY, CDR2 FYNNEI. The CDR3 DNA sequence: TGTGCCAGCAAACGACTAGCGGGGGATAATTTAGATGAGCAGTTCTTC. Translation gives CASKRLAGDNLDEQFF.

The chain employs TRBV18 and TRBJ2-3, with TRBD1 as a possible D gene (5 bases). Germline V gene data show CDR1 as KGHSH and CDR2 as LQKENI. V lost 2 bases, J lost 6 bases, and 15 bases lay in between. The CDR3 has 15 residues. CDR3 nucleotides: TGTGCCAGCTCACCAAGCAGGGCCCCGGTGGATACGCAGTATTTT. The encoded protein is CASSPSRAPVDTQYF.

The chain is built from TRBV6-5 and TRBJ1-3; D not certain. Germline CDR1 and CDR2: MNHEY and SVGAGI. The CDR3 has 14 residues. V lost 5 bases to trimming and J lost 0 bases, with 8 bases between them. CDR3 protein: CASSPTFSGNTIYF. In DNA, the CDR3 is TGTGCCAGCAGTCCGACCTTCTCTGGAAACACCATATATTTT.

This chain joins TRBV7-6 and TRBJ2-2; D remains unclear. Trimming took off 0 bases at V and 3 bases at J, with 11 bases between the two ends. The CDR3 contains 16 residues. Germline V gene sequence: CDR1 SGHVS, CDR2 FNYEAQ. The CDR3, as DNA: TGTGCCAGCAGCTTAGCGCCTGGCGCCGACACCGGGGAGCTGTTTTTT. The encoded protein is CASSLAPGADTGELFF.

The chain combines TRBV7-8 with TRBJ2-7, with 8 bases that match TRBD2. J gave up 6 bases and V 2 bases, and 9 bases lay outside the gene matches. Germline lookup yields CDR1 SGHVS and CDR2 FQNEAQ. The CDR3 runs to 15 residues. DNA of the CDR3: TGTGCCAGCAGCTTAACGGTCAGAGCGGGAGTCGAGCAGTACTTC. Protein: CASSLTVRAGVEQYF.

This clone was counted a few times. In nucleotides, the CDR3 is TGTGCCAGCAGTTTTGAGGCTGAAGCTTTCTTT. Its protein product is CASSFEAEAFF. The V call is TRBV28, the J call TRBJ1-1; no clear D gene. The CDR3 has 11 residues. The V end was cut by 3 bases, the J end by 6 bases, with 5 bases between. Germline assignment: CDR1 MDHEN and CDR2 SYDVKM.

This clone was counted a single time. The chain joins TRBV2 to TRBJ1-1; 8 bases agree with TRBD1. With 5 bases clipped from V and 5 bases from J, the junction kept 10 bases outside the gene matches. This CDR3 contains 15 residues. The germline V gene has CDR1 SNHLY and CDR2 FYNNEI. CDR3 in DNA: TGTGCCAGCAGTTCTGACAGGGGAGGAGGAACTGAAGCTTTCTTT. Its protein is CASSSDRGGGTEAFF.

The V gene is TRBV3-1 (or the pseudogene TRBV3-2), the J gene TRBJ1-4; TRBD1 matches 10 bases. CDR3 length equals 15 residues. Unmatched junction bases numbered 8, after V lost 5 bases and J lost 8 bases. Per the germline V gene, CDR1 is LGHDT and CDR2 is YNNKEL (reference sequence). In DNA, the CDR3 is TGTGCCAGCAGCACACGACAGGGGGCGGAAGAAAAACTGTTTTTT. Protein: CASSTRQGAEEKLFF.

V is TRBV12-3 or TRBV12-4 and J is TRBJ2-5; D ambiguous. The CDR3 is 11 residues long. The germline V and J ends were trimmed by 6 bases and 9 bases, with 11 bases remaining between them. CDR3 protein: CASSQQGPQYF. The CDR3 region has the DNA TGTGCCAGCAGCCAACAAGGACCCCAGTACTTC.

CDR3 sequence: CASSLTKFYEQYF. CDR3 DNA: TGTGCCAGCTCATTAACAAAATTCTACGAGCAGTACTTC. The V call is TRBV18, the J call TRBJ2-7; D is undetermined. Trimming removed 5 bases from V and 3 bases from J, with 11 bases in between. From germline, CDR1 is KGHSH and CDR2 LQKENI. This CDR3 comprises 13 residues.

V is TRBV19 and J is TRBJ1-1, with 8 bases that match TRBD1. The CDR3 is 14 amino acids. The V and J ends lost 7 bases and 4 bases, in that order; junction bases with no gene match: 8. Germline V CDR1 and CDR2: LNHDA, SQIVND (reference sequence). This chain's CDR3 is CASTVLTGGTEAFF. Here the CDR3 DNA reads TGTGCCAGTACCGTATTAACAGGGGGCACTGAAGCTTTCTTT.

This chain connects TRBV20-1 to TRBJ2-1; 7 nucleotides agree with TRBD2. The CDR3 length is 11 residues. Germline V gene sequence: CDR1 DFQATT, CDR2 SNEGSKA (reference sequence). V shed 4 bases, J shed 12 bases, and the junction held 6 bases outside the gene matches. CDR3 sequence (DNA): TGCAGTGCTAAGCGGGGAGGTGGGCAGTTCTTC. It translates to CSAKRGGGQFF.

This chain links TRBV2 with TRBJ2-7, with TRBD2 matching over 10 bases. V lost 0 bases, J lost 7 bases, and 6 bases stayed unmatched. The germline V gene has CDR1 SNHLY and CDR2 FYNNEI. This CDR3 has 15 amino acids. CDR3 DNA sequence: TGTGCCAGCAGTGAAGCCCTAGCGGGAGTGGGGGAGCAGTACTTC. Its translation: CASSEALAGVGEQYF.

This clone has just a few counts. The DNA for the CDR3 is TGCAGCGGAAGTCTACCGACCCCACAGGGTGAAGAGACCCAGTACTTC. Amino acid sequence: CSGSLPTPQGEETQYF. The chain employs TRBV29-1 and TRBJ2-5; D perhaps matches TRBD1 (6 bases). Germline CDR1 and CDR2: SQVTM and ANQGSEA. This CDR3 spans 16 amino acids. V was clipped by 7 bases and J by 3 bases, with 24 bases between them.